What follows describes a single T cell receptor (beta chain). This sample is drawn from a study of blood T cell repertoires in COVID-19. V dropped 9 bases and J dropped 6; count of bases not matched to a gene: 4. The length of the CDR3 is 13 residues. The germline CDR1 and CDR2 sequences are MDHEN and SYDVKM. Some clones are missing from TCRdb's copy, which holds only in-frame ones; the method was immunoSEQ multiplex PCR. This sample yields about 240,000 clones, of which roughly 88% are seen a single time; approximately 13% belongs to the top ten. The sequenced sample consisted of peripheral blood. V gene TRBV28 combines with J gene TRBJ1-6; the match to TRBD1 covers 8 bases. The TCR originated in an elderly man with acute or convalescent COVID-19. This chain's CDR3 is CASRTGSNSPLHF. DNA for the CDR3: TGTGCCAGTAGGACAGGGAGTAATTCACCCCTCCACTTT.